The 23 T cell receptor beta chains in this list originate from one sample, sequenced in a study of response to subunit inactivated influenza vaccine. Each CDR3 protein is one row after TCRdb ran MiXCR on the RT-PCR reads. The table shows a few hundred thousand distinct CDR3 sequences, with over 20% occurring only once. Material: PBMCs from blood, obtained less than 22 months after vaccination. The receptors shown here come from a man between 50 and 70 years old who received an inactivated influenza vaccine.

In this sample, this clonotype turned up a few times. V is TRBV6-1 and J is TRBJ1-2; no clear D. The V and J ends lost 1 base and 4 bases respectively, with 10 bases between them. Per the germline V gene, CDR1 is MNHNS and CDR2 is SASEGT. This CDR3 contains 14 residues. Here the CDR3 reads CASSEVVSSYGYTF. CDR3 nucleotides: TGTGCCAGCAGTGAAGTAGTCAGTAGCTATGGCTACACCTTC.

The table lists this clonotype with a few counts. In nucleotides, the CDR3 is TGTGCCAGCAGCCAAGATCCCGCTAGCGGGAGCGCTTCCTACAATGAGCAGTTCTTC. This translates into CASSQDPASGSASYNEQFF. This chain connects TRBV14 to TRBJ2-1, with TRBD2 matching 10 bases. CDR3 length equals 19 residues. Germline trimming cut 0 bases from V and 1 base from J; bases unmatched to any gene: 9. In germline, CDR1 is SGHDN, CDR2 FVKESK.

The chain has TRBV20-1 and TRBJ2-6; tentative D call: TRBD2 (5 bases). V was shortened by 2 bases and J by 4 bases, with 15 bases between the two germline ends. This CDR3 comprises 16 residues. CDR1 is DFQATT and CDR2 is SNEGSKA in the germline V gene (reference sequence). The CDR3 DNA reads TGCAGTGCTAGATCCCCATTTGGCGGGGGGGCCAACGTCCTGACTTTC. Protein: CSARSPFGGGANVLTF.

J is TRBJ2-7 and V is TRBV20-1; the D is unclear. This CDR3 contains 13 residues. Trimming pared 1 base from V and 5 bases from J, leaving 12 bases between. CDR1 DFQATT and CDR2 SNEGSKA come from the germline V gene (reference sequence). The CDR3 is CSARGPDPNEQYF. For the CDR3, the DNA is TGCAGTGCTAGAGGGCCTGACCCCAACGAGCAGTACTTC.

The J gene is TRBJ2-1, the V gene TRBV4-3; the match to TRBD2 covers 10 bases. The germline V gene encodes CDR1 LGHNA and CDR2 YSLEER. Unmatched junction bases numbered 8, after V lost 0 bases and J lost 9 bases. CDR3 length: 16 amino acids. The chain's CDR3 is CASSQDLLAGVGEQFF. Here the CDR3 DNA reads TGCGCCAGCAGCCAAGATCTCCTAGCGGGGGTGGGTGAGCAGTTCTTC.

This clonotype was counted a few times. The genes are TRBV7-9 and TRBJ1-4; maybe TRBD1 (6 bases). Trimming left V 5 bases short and J 2 bases short, with 18 bases between. Germline CDR1 reads SEHNR; CDR2 reads FQNEAQ (reference sequence). The CDR3 loop spans 17 amino acids. The CDR3 region has the DNA TGTGCCAGCAGCCCTCGGGGGGCACGTTTTACTAATGAAAAACTGTTTTTT. Protein product: CASSPRGARFTNEKLFF.

This rearrangement joins TRBV27 to TRBJ1-1, with 11 bases that match TRBD1. CDR3 length: 16 residues. CDR1 is MNHEY, CDR2 SMNVEV, per germline (reference sequence). Unmatched junction bases numbered 7, after V lost 0 bases and J lost 7 bases. Written as DNA, the CDR3 is TGTGCCAGCAGTTTATCTGGACAGGGGGCTTTTAGTGAAGCTTTCTTT. It codes for CASSLSGQGAFSEAFF.

This clonotype was observed at least ten times. The rearrangement joins TRBV5-1 to TRBJ1-5; D call uncertain. The germline gives CDR1 SGHRS, CDR2 YFSETQ. V gave up 0 bases and J gave up 0 bases, with 7 bases separating them. The CDR3 runs 15 residues. The CDR3 DNA follows: TGCGCCAGCAGCTTGGCTGGGGATAGCAATCAGCCCCAGCATTTT. Its translation: CASSLAGDSNQPQHF.

This rearrangement joins TRBV10-3 to TRBJ2-5; TRBD2 matches 12 bases. Losses at the gene ends were 5 bases for V and 2 bases for J; bases not matched to a gene: 3. The CDR3 has 15 residues. The germline gives CDR1 ENHRY, CDR2 SYGVKD. The CDR3 reads CAISRTSGDQETQYF. CDR3 coding DNA: TGTGCCATCAGTCGGACTAGCGGGGATCAAGAGACCCAGTACTTC.

In its sample, this clonotype was seen a few times. The J gene is TRBJ2-7, the V gene TRBV10-1; 9 nucleotides line up with TRBD1. V shed 6 bases and J 6 bases; nucleotides not matched to a gene: 6. This CDR3 is 13 amino acids long. Germline CDR1 reads WNHNN; CDR2 reads SYGVQD (reference sequence). The DNA of the CDR3 is TGCGCCAGCAGCCGGGACAGGGATTTCGAGCAGTACTTC. It yields the protein CASSRDRDFEQYF.

The chain recombines TRBV5-8 with TRBJ2-7; no clear D. The CDR3 consists of 15 residues. The V gene lost 4 bases and the J gene lost 4 bases, with 18 bases spanning the gap. Germline V lookup: CDR1 SGHTS, CDR2 YDEGEE. The CDR3 nucleotides are TGTGCCAGCAGCAACCTCCCCGTTAGTAGGTACGAGCAGTACTTC. This translates into CASSNLPVSRYEQYF.

This clonotype was picked up a small number of times. The V call is TRBV4-3, the J call TRBJ2-3; TRBD2 aligns across 7 bases. J lost 4 bases, V lost 0 bases, and 7 bases had no gene match. From germline, CDR1 is LGHNA and CDR2 YSLEER. The CDR3 has 16 amino acids. The CDR3 protein is CASSQDPAGPPDTQYF. CDR3 coding DNA: TGCGCCAGCAGCCAAGATCCAGCGGGACCCCCAGATACGCAGTATTTT.

This clonotype was observed many times. J is TRBJ1-6 and V is TRBV10-3, with D possibly TRBD1 on 5 matching bases. V was clipped by 0 bases and J by 10 bases, with 10 bases between them. CDR1 is ENHRY, CDR2 SYGVKD, per germline. CDR3 size: 14 residues. The DNA of the CDR3 is TGTGCCATCAGTGAGTCAGGCAGGGACTCACCCCTCCACTTT. Protein sequence: CAISESGRDSPLHF.

The chain uses TRBV19 and TRBJ1-2, with D perhaps TRBD1 (5 bases). CDR3 length equals 13 residues. Germline CDR1 reads LNHDA; CDR2 reads SQIVND (reference sequence). Deletions cut 7 bases from V and 8 bases from J, with 17 bases between. In DNA, the CDR3 is TGTGCCAGTACCCCGGGACCCCGATCCGGCTACACCTTC. This encodes CASTPGPRSGYTF. The full variable domain, with the rest looked up from reference TRBV19 and TRBJ1-2, is DGGITQSPKYLFRKEGQNVTLSCEQNLNHDAMYWYRQDPGQGLRLIYYSQIVNDFQKGDIAEGYSVSREKKESFPLTVTSAQKNPTAFYLCASTPGPRSGYTFGSGTRLTVV.

The chain combines TRBV7-2 with TRBJ2-7, with unresolved D. V was trimmed by 1 base and J by 4 bases, leaving 8 bases between them. Germline CDR1 reads SGHTA; CDR2 reads FQGNSA. This CDR3 has 13 amino acids. Here the CDR3 reads CASSLVFPYEQYF. In DNA, the CDR3 is TGTGCCAGCAGCTTAGTTTTCCCTTACGAGCAGTACTTC.

This clonotype showed up many times. V gene TRBV5-5 combines with J gene TRBJ1-5; D is unclear. The V gene lost 0 bases and the J gene lost 3 bases, with 7 bases spanning the gap. Per the germline V gene, CDR1 is SGHKS and CDR2 is YYEKEE (reference sequence). The CDR3 is made up of 14 amino acids. CDR3 protein: CASSLGHNNQPQHF. The DNA of the CDR3 is TGTGCCAGCAGCTTGGGACATAACAATCAGCCCCAGCATTTT.

This clonotype was counted at least ten times. The rearrangement joins TRBV12-3 or TRBV12-4 to TRBJ1-1, with D unresolved. V lost 6 bases, J lost 1 base, and 15 bases lay in between. The CDR3 length is 15 residues. The CDR3 DNA sequence: TGTGCCAGCAGGGGCGGTCGGATAAGGAACACTGAAGCTTTCTTT. Protein: CASRGGRIRNTEAFF.

V and J are TRBV6-1 and TRBJ1-1, with D uncertain. The V end lost 8 bases, the J end lost 1 base, and 11 bases lay between the germline ends. Germline CDR1 and CDR2: MNHNS and SASEGT. The CDR3 is made up of 13 amino acids. The CDR3 bases are TGTGCCAGCGAAACGGAACCGAACACTGAAGCTTTCTTT. The encoded protein is CASETEPNTEAFF.

This chain joins TRBV5-6 and TRBJ1-4; a weak D match, TRBD1 (6 bases). From germline, CDR1 is SGHDT and CDR2 YYEEEE. The CDR3 totals 14 residues. V was trimmed by 4 bases and J by 5 bases, leaving 12 bases between them. The DNA of the CDR3 is TGTGCCAGCAGCGGGGGGACACCGAATGAAAAACTGTTTTTT. This gives the protein CASSGGTPNEKLFF.

The chain recombines TRBV12-3 or TRBV12-4 with TRBJ2-4; TRBD2 agrees at 8 bases. Losses at the gene ends were 5 bases for V and 6 bases for J; bases not matched to a gene: 6. The CDR3 contains 14 residues. CDR3 DNA sequence: TGTGCCAGCAGTAAAAGCGGGAGAGTAAACATTCAGTACTTC. It codes for CASSKSGRVNIQYF.

This clonotype has just a few counts. The chain combines TRBV28 with TRBJ2-7, with 7 bases that match TRBD2. J lost 0 bases, V lost 5 bases, and 10 bases had no gene match. The CDR3 spans 16 residues. Germline V gives CDR1 MDHEN, CDR2 SYDVKM. CDR3 loop: CASSASPLAASYEQYF. The CDR3, as DNA: TGTGCCAGCAGTGCAAGCCCCCTAGCGGCCTCCTACGAGCAGTACTTC.

This clonotype occurred a few times. J is TRBJ2-1 and V is TRBV6-5; no reliable D call. Trimming cost V 0 bases and J 8 bases, with 8 bases left between them. The CDR3 runs 13 residues. Germline assignment: CDR1 MNHEY and CDR2 SVGAGI. The CDR3 nucleotides read TGTGCCAGCAGTTACTCTCTTGTCCATGAGCAGTTCTTC. It translates to CASSYSLVHEQFF.

Worth noting for this clonotype: A much larger clonotype is one base distant, so this may be a read error. This chain joins TRBV12-3 or TRBV12-4 and TRBJ1-5; the match to TRBD1 covers 7 bases. This CDR3 contains 13 residues. The chain's CDR3 is CASRSTGNRPQHF. The CDR3 bases are TGTGCCAGCAGATCGACAGGGAATCGGCCCCAGCATTTT.